This entry concerns a single TCR beta chain. Using RNA transcripts as the source, TCR beta CDR3 regions were amplified. The HTBI set primed first-round TCR CDR3 RT-PCR. Using its own MiXCR run on the multiplex PCR reads, TCRdb lists one record per CDR3 protein. This table has some 510,000 distinct CDR3 sequences, about 43% appearing once. The sample originates from a study of T cells in Graves' hyperthyroidism and ophthalmopathy. Germline CDR1 SEHNR, CDR2 FQNEAQ (reference sequence). Trimming removed 6 bases at V and 8 bases at J, with 13 bases between. The CDR3 length is 13 residues. The study defined stable Graves' hyperthyroidism as no ophthalmopathy progression within 18 months. Exclusion criteria comprised uncontrolled infection, other autoimmune disease, pregnancy or lactation. Diagnosis rested on symptoms, serum thyroxine and TRAb, thyroid ultrasound, and orbital computed tomography.

The chain couples TRBV7-9 to TRBJ1-4; D is unclear. Sequencing used peripheral blood or thyroid tissue (not recorded which). The receptor's source is a young woman with Graves' hyperthyroidism. CDR3 sequence reads: CASRGRRKEKLFF. The CDR3 nucleotides are TGTGCCAGCAGGGGGAGGAGGAAGGAAAAACTGTTTTTT.